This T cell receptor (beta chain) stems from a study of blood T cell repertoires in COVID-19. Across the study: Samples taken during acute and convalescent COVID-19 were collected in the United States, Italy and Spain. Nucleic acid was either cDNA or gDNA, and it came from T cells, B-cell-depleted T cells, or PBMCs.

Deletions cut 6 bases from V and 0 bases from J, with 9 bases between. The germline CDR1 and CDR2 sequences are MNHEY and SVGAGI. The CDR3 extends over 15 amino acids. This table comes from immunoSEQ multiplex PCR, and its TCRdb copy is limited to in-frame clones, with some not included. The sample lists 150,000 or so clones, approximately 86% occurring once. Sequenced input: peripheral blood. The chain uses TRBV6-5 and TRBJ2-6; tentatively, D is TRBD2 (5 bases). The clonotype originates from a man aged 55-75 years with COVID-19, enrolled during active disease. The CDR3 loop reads CASRRTGSGANVLTF. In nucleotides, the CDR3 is TGTGCCAGCAGGAGGACTGGCTCTGGGGCCAACGTCCTGACTTTC.